This T cell receptor beta chain was documented in a study of cytomegalovirus exposure and HLA in healthy donors. This clone was observed a handful of times. The target antigen is unknown. The PCR ran on 60 Vbeta and 13 Jbeta primers. The protocol was immunoSEQ multiplex PCR, while the TCRdb copy is restricted to in-frame clones and leaves out a portion. The data show about 180,000 clones, with approximately 80% seen just once and approximately 1.2% held by the top ten. Overall study findings and caveats: Segments of the TCR beta V type were, in most cases, productive about 87% or about 30% of the time in an earlier analysis.

This CDR3 has 14 residues. The germline V gene has CDR1 GTSNPN and CDR2 SVGIG (reference sequence). V shed 2 bases and J shed 1 base, with 11 bases lying between them. This sequence originates from a girl aged 2-10 years in good health and CMV-seropositive. The chain couples TRBV30 to TRBJ1-1, with TRBD1 as a possible D gene (6 bases). Sequencing was done on a sample of PBMCs. CDR3 region: CAWSRTDGNTEAFF. The CDR3 DNA follows: TGTGCCTGGAGTAGGACAGATGGGAACACTGAAGCTTTCTTT.